These 26 T cell receptor beta chains were sequenced from one sample in a study of T cell changes during pregnancy in multiple sclerosis. The table came from immunoSEQ multiplex PCR; TCRdb's copy has only in-frame clones and leaves some out. The sample lists about 64,000 clones; about 92% were seen once. Sequences were derived from peripheral blood, sampled in the second trimester of pregnancy. The receptors here all came from a female donor in good health, enrolled as a control in a pregnancy study.

The rearrangement links TRBV30 to TRBJ2-3; D perhaps matches TRBD2 (7 bases). CDR3 length: 14 residues. Germline CDR1 and CDR2: GTSNPN and SVGIG (reference sequence). V was shortened by 5 bases and J by 2 bases, with 14 bases between the two germline ends. The CDR3 DNA sequence: TGTGCCTGGTGCCTGGGGGGGCTCACAGATACGCAGTATTTT. Amino acids: CAWCLGGLTDTQYF.

The genes are TRBV5-1 and TRBJ2-5; 9 bases match TRBD2. V shed 2 bases and J 5 bases; nucleotides not matched to a gene: 10. The germline gives CDR1 SGHRS, CDR2 YFSETQ. CDR3 length: 16 amino acids. This CDR3 is CASSFLPGLALETQYF. The CDR3 nucleotides read TGCGCCAGCAGCTTTTTGCCGGGACTAGCACTGGAGACCCAGTACTTC.

V is TRBV10-1 and J is TRBJ2-3; 9 nucleotides align to TRBD1. The CDR3 is made up of 14 amino acids. The V gene's germline CDR1 is WNHNN and CDR2 SYGVQD (reference sequence). V was clipped by 6 bases and J by 1 base; unmatched bases: 2. Written as DNA, the CDR3 is TGCGCCAGCAGCCGGGACAGGGGCACAGATACGCAGTATTTT. Encoded protein: CASSRDRGTDTQYF.

The chain uses TRBV11-1 and TRBJ2-3; D is perhaps TRBD2 (6 bases). The CDR3 sequence is 15 residues long. Per germline, CDR1 SGHAT and CDR2 FQDESV (reference sequence). V lost 4 bases and J 5 bases, leaving 16 bases between the germline ends. DNA for the CDR3: TGTGCCAGCAGCTCGGGACTCCAAGAGGTAGATACGCAGTATTTT. This gives the protein CASSSGLQEVDTQYF. Using reference TRBV11-1 and TRBJ2-3 for the parts outside the CDR3, the full variable domain is EAEVAQSPRYKITEKSQAVAFWCDPISGHATLYWYRQILGQGPELLVQFQDESVVDDSQLPKDRFSAERLKGVDSTLKIQPAELGDSAMYLCASSSGLQEVDTQYFGPGTRLTVL.

The rearrangement links TRBV14 to TRBJ2-7; weak D call: TRBD1 (6 bases). Looked up from germline, CDR1 is SGHDN and CDR2 is FVKESK. V lost 6 bases, J lost 6 bases, and 18 bases lay in between. The CDR3 runs 14 residues. The CDR3 sequence is CASSIVNRVFEQYF. The CDR3 coding sequence is TGTGCCAGCAGTATAGTTAACAGGGTTTTCGAGCAGTACTTC.

The DNA for the CDR3 is TGCGCCAGCAGCCAAGCTCGGGGTGGACAGCCGAATCAGCCCCAGCATTTT. It translates to CASSQARGGQPNQPQHF. V is TRBV4-1 and J is TRBJ1-5, with a possible D match to TRBD1 (6 bases). Germline CDR1 and CDR2: MGHRA and YSYEKL. This CDR3 is built from 17 residues. The ends were cut back, 1 base at V and 4 bases at J, with 17 bases in the middle.

This clone came up a few times. V gene TRBV27 combines with J gene TRBJ2-3; 14 positions match TRBD2. CDR1 is MNHEY and CDR2 is SMNVEV in the germline V gene (reference sequence). V was pared by 5 bases and J by 4 bases, with 2 bases of the junction left unmatched. This CDR3 has 15 amino acids. CDR3 in DNA: TGTGCCAGCAGTCTGACTAGCGGGGGGGCAGATACGCAGTATTTT. It encodes CASSLTSGGADTQYF.

The chain combines TRBV30 with TRBJ2-2, with D perhaps TRBD2 (5 bases). The CDR3 spans 14 residues. Between the trimmed V and J ends, which lost 1 base and 7 bases, there was a span of 13 bases. Germline V gives CDR1 GTSNPN, CDR2 SVGIG (reference sequence). CDR3 loop: CAWSGFSGSGELFF. In DNA form, the CDR3 reads TGTGCCTGGAGTGGATTTTCGGGGAGCGGGGAGCTGTTTTTT.

V gene TRBV6-1 combines with J gene TRBJ1-5; tentative D call: TRBD1 (6 bases). CDR3 length: 13 residues. CDR1 is MNHNS and CDR2 is SASEGT in the germline V gene. Trimming pared 3 bases from V and 7 bases from J, leaving 10 bases between. In nucleotides, the CDR3 is TGTGCCAGCAGTGAGATACAGGGACAGCCCCAGCATTTT. It is translated as CASSEIQGQPQHF.

CDR3 nucleotide sequence: TGTGCCAGCTTGACAGGGGATGCTGTAGATGAAGCTTTCTTT. It yields the protein CASLTGDAVDEAFF. The V and J genes are TRBV6-1 and TRBJ1-1; the match to TRBD1 covers 8 bases. This CDR3 has 14 residues. Trimming at V came to 8 bases and at J to 7 bases, leaving 12 bases not matched to a gene. Germline CDR1 is MNHNS and CDR2 is SASEGT.

The chain is built from TRBV28 and TRBJ1-5; TRBD1 aligns across 9 bases. CDR1 and CDR2 from the germline V gene are MDHEN and SYDVKM. The CDR3 spans 18 residues. V trimming: 4 bases; J trimming: 4 bases; junction bases outside the gene matches: 14. CDR3 DNA sequence: TGTGCCAGCAGTTACCCGGGGCTCGGGGACAGGGATAATCAGCCCCAGCATTTT. Residues: CASSYPGLGDRDNQPQHF. Looking up the rest from reference TRBV28 and TRBJ1-5 gives the full variable domain: DVKVTQSSRYLVKRTGEKVFLECVQDMDHENMFWYRQDPGLGLRLIYFSYDVKMKEKGDIPEGYSVSREKKERFSLILESASTNQTSMYLCASSYPGLGDRDNQPQHFGDGTRLSIL.

This clone was picked up one time. The chain has TRBV15 and TRBJ1-1; 9 bases match TRBD1. Trimming took 2 bases from V and 4 from J; bases not matched to a gene: 5. This CDR3 is 15 amino acids long. Germline assignment: CDR1 LNHNV and CDR2 YYDKDF (reference sequence). CDR3 loop: CATSRPTGGGTEAFF. In DNA form, the CDR3 reads TGTGCCACCAGCAGACCGACAGGGGGGGGCACTGAAGCTTTCTTT. Together with reference TRBV15 and TRBJ1-1, the CDR3 gives the full variable domain: DAMVIQNPRYQVTQFGKPVTLSCSQTLNHNVMYWYQQKSSQAPKLLFHYYDKDFNNEADTPDNFQSRRPNTSFCFLDIRSPGLGDTAMYLCATSRPTGGGTEAFFGQGTRLTVV.

This chain uses TRBV5-5 with TRBJ1-5; a possible D gene is TRBD1 (6 bases). CDR3 length: 14 amino acids. Trimming removed 4 bases at V and 3 bases at J, with 11 bases between. Per the germline V gene, CDR1 is SGHKS and CDR2 is YYEKEE (reference sequence). In nucleotides, the CDR3 is TGTGCCAGCAGCCTCGGACAGTACAATCAGCCCCAGCATTTT. It translates to CASSLGQYNQPQHF.

The chain is built from TRBV28 and TRBJ1-5; 9 positions agree with TRBD1. The CDR3 length is 18 residues. V was clipped by 2 bases and J by 8 bases; unmatched bases: 16. CDR1 and CDR2 (germline): MDHEN, SYDVKM. The CDR3 region has the DNA TGTGCCAGCAGTTTAACTTTAACCGGACAGGGGAAAAAGAAGCCCCAGCATTTT. Amino acid sequence: CASSLTLTGQGKKKPQHF.

V and J are TRBV5-5 and TRBJ1-5; 9 bases are shared with TRBD1. The junction had 7 bases not matched to a gene; V was cut back by 5 bases and J by 7 bases. Germline CDR1 SGHKS, CDR2 YYEKEE (reference sequence). This CDR3 region has 14 residues. CDR3 region: CASSLQGAEQPQHF. The CDR3 DNA reads TGTGCCAGCAGTCTACAGGGGGCGGAACAGCCCCAGCATTTT. The whole variable domain, filled in from reference TRBV5-5 and TRBJ1-5, reads DAGVTQSPTHLIKTRGQQVTLRCSPISGHKSVSWYQQVLGQGPQFIFQYYEKEERGRGNFPDRFSARQFPNYSSELNVNALLLGDSALYLCASSLQGAEQPQHFGDGTRLSIL.

This rearrangement joins TRBV29-1 to TRBJ2-1; maybe TRBD2 (6 bases). V lost 6 bases, J lost 2 bases, and 14 bases lay in between. The CDR3 runs to 14 residues. The germline V gene has CDR1 SQVTM and CDR2 ANQGSEA. CDR3 coding DNA: TGCAGCGTAGTGGGTCGGGGGACCTACAATGAGCAGTTCTTC. This sequence encodes CSVVGRGTYNEQFF.

The V gene is TRBV6-6, the J gene TRBJ2-7; maybe TRBD2 (6 bases). Germline loops: CDR1 MNHNY, CDR2 SVGAGI (reference sequence). The germline V and J ends were trimmed by 4 bases and 3 bases, with 13 bases remaining between them. The length of the CDR3 is 14 residues. The CDR3: CASSSGTGVYEQYF. The CDR3 DNA follows: TGTGCCAGCAGTTCCGGGACGGGGGTCTACGAGCAGTACTTC.

V is TRBV2 and J is TRBJ1-4; 7 bases line up with TRBD1. Per the germline V gene, CDR1 is SNHLY and CDR2 is FYNNEI. The CDR3 length is 14 residues. V dropped 6 bases and J dropped 8; count of bases not matched to a gene: 9. Here the CDR3 DNA reads TGTGCCAGCAGGGACAGGTTTAAACAGGAAAAACTGTTTTTT. The encoded protein is CASRDRFKQEKLFF. Looking up the rest from reference TRBV2 and TRBJ1-4 gives the full variable domain: EPEVTQTPSHQVTQMGQEVILRCVPISNHLYFYWYRQILGQKVEFLVSFYNNEISEKSEIFDDQFSVERPDGSNFTLKIRSTKLEDSAMYFCASRDRFKQEKLFFGSGTQLSVL.

CDR3 sequence: CASSLTSGAYEQYF. CDR3 sequence (DNA): TGTGCCAGCAGTTTAACGAGCGGGGCCTACGAGCAGTACTTC. V gene TRBV27 combines with J gene TRBJ2-7, with TRBD2 matching over 7 bases. Germline assignment: CDR1 MNHEY and CDR2 SMNVEV (reference sequence). Unmatched junction bases numbered 3, after V lost 2 bases and J lost 2 bases. This CDR3 is 14 amino acids long.

The chain recombines TRBV11-3 with TRBJ2-3; 8 nucleotides match TRBD2. Germline assignment: CDR1 SGHNT and CDR2 YENEEA. V lost 6 bases and J lost 0; bases outside the gene matches: 5. This CDR3 has 15 residues. The CDR3 region is CASRPGGASTDTQYF. The CDR3 DNA follows: TGTGCCAGCAGACCCGGGGGGGCTAGCACAGATACGCAGTATTTT.

The chain couples TRBV7-3 to TRBJ2-3; TRBD2 matches 8 bases. The CDR3 is 19 residues long. Germline V gene data show CDR1 as SGHTA and CDR2 as FQGTGA. With V trimmed by 2 bases and J by 4 bases, 17 bases remained unmatched. The CDR3 reads CASSLHSGGPNARADTQYF. In nucleotides, the CDR3 is TGTGCCAGCAGCTTACACAGCGGGGGACCTAACGCACGGGCAGATACGCAGTATTTT.

The chain couples TRBV7-9 to TRBJ1-1; 7 bases map to TRBD1. Per germline, CDR1 SEHNR and CDR2 FQNEAQ (reference sequence). The CDR3 sequence is 14 residues long. Trimming took 5 bases from V and 4 from J; bases not matched to a gene: 7. The CDR3 DNA sequence: TGTGCCAGCAGCCCTGAGACAGGGTTCACTGAAGCTTTCTTT. As protein: CASSPETGFTEAFF.

V and J are TRBV6-1 and TRBJ2-1, with TRBD1 matching over 8 bases. The V gene end was trimmed by 5 bases and the J gene end by 7 bases; junction bases not matched to a gene: 7. Germline values: CDR1 MNHNS, CDR2 SASEGT. This CDR3 has 14 residues. CDR3 sequence reads: CASSSRTGSNEQFF. Written as DNA, the CDR3 is TGTGCCAGCAGTAGTAGGACAGGGTCGAATGAGCAGTTCTTC.

The chain employs TRBV27 and TRBJ2-5; no clear D gene. This CDR3 spans 14 amino acids. Germline V gene lookup returns CDR1 MNHEY and CDR2 SMNVEV (reference sequence). Between the trimmed V and J ends, which lost 3 bases and 2 bases, there was a span of 10 bases. The DNA for the CDR3 is TGTGCCAGCAGTTTTGCCCTAAATCAAGAGACCCAGTACTTC. Translation: CASSFALNQETQYF.

The rearrangement uses TRBV9 and TRBJ1-1, with 9 bases lining up with TRBD1. The ends lost 3 bases at V and 4 bases at J; junction bases unmatched: 4. Looked up from germline, CDR1 is SGDLS and CDR2 is YYNGEE. The CDR3 is made up of 14 amino acids. The CDR3 region is CASSEQGAGTEAFF. The CDR3 DNA sequence: TGTGCCAGCAGCGAACAGGGGGCGGGCACTGAAGCTTTCTTT.

This clone has a single count. This chain links TRBV10-3 with TRBJ2-7, with 10 bases that match TRBD1. This CDR3 is 13 amino acids long. V was clipped by 6 bases and J by 6 bases; unmatched bases: 5. Germline-derived CDR1 and CDR2 are ENHRY and SYGVKD. The CDR3 is CAIRPGQGSEQYF. In nucleotides, the CDR3 is TGTGCCATCAGGCCGGGACAGGGGTCCGAGCAGTACTTC.